The T cell receptor beta chain described here comes from a study of CXCR3-negative and CXCR3-positive naive CD8 T cells. Study-wide results and caveats: For CXCR3-positive naive cells, TRB CDR3s were more hydrophobic than those of CXCR3-negative naive cells. The study found CXCR3 expression partially decreased after cryopreservation and ran most assays on fresh PBMCs.

The CDR3 covers 13 residues. Germline V lookup: CDR1 SQVTM, CDR2 ANQGSEA. About this clonotype: As yet, its antigen is unknown.

TRB cDNA libraries were made by UMI-labeled 5' RACE. TCRdb re-called the 5' RACE reads, yielding one record per CDR3 amino acid sequence without DNA. This sample's table has fewer than 65,000 distinct CDR3 sequences. The TCR comes from a human donor in good health. Some clones in this sample may be carry-over from other donors' samples. The sequencing sample was made of naive CXCR3+ CD8+ T cells from blood. Subset defined: CD45RO-CCR7+CD27+CD95- naive CD8+ T cells expressing CXCR3 (TNR3+). The chain recombines TRBV29-1 with TRBJ2-1; TCRdb names TRBD2, which stays unverified in the absence of DNA. Here the CDR3 reads CSVPSDTYNEQFF.